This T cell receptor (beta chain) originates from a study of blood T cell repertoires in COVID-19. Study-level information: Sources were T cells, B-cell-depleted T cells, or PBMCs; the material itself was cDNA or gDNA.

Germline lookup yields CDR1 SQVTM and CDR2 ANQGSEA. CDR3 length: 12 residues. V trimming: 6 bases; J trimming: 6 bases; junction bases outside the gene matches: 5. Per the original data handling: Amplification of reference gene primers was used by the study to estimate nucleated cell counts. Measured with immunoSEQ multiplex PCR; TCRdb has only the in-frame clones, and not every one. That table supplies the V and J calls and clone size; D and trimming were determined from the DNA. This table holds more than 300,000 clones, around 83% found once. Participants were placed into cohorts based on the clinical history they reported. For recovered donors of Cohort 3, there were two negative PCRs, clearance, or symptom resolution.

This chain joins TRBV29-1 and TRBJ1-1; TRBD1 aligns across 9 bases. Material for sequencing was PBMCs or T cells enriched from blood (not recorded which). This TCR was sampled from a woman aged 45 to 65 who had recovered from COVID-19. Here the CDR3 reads CSVLQGAAEAFF. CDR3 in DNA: TGCAGCGTCCTACAGGGGGCGGCTGAAGCTTTCTTT.